Shown below are 30 T cell receptor beta chains from a single sample sequenced in a study of cytomegalovirus exposure and HLA in healthy donors. Sequencing was performed with immunoSEQ multiplex PCR; in TCRdb, only in-frame clones are kept and a portion is missing. The sample yields some 170,000 clones, about 89% seen once. The sequenced sample consisted of PBMCs. These receptors all come from a man aged 18-30 years in good health and CMV-seropositive.

V gene TRBV7-3 combines with J gene TRBJ2-2, with 7 positions matching TRBD2. The V and J ends lost 1 base and 2 bases, in that order; junction bases with no gene match: 7. Germline CDR1 is SGHTA and CDR2 is FQGTGA. CDR3 length: 17 amino acids. CDR3 sequence reads: CASSLRGPGGNTGELFF. The DNA of the CDR3 is TGTGCCAGCAGCTTAAGGGGCCCGGGGGGAAACACCGGGGAGCTGTTTTTT.

This chain uses TRBV2 with TRBJ2-7; 8 bases fit TRBD1. Germline-derived CDR1 and CDR2 are SNHLY and FYNNEI. The CDR3 loop spans 14 amino acids. V lost 10 bases to trimming and J lost 3 bases; unmatched junction nucleotides: 11. This chain's CDR3 is CATEGNRGNYEQYF. CDR3 DNA: TGTGCCACCGAGGGAAACAGGGGGAACTACGAGCAGTACTTC.

V gene TRBV13 combines with J gene TRBJ2-5; D is perhaps TRBD1 (6 bases). The CDR3 extends over 14 amino acids. V lost 5 bases and J lost 3, with 13 bases in between. Germline V gives CDR1 PRHDT, CDR2 FYEKMQ (reference sequence). This CDR3 reads CASSPVTGKETQYF. DNA of the CDR3: TGTGCCAGCAGCCCGGTGACAGGTAAAGAGACCCAGTACTTC.

The chain links TRBV25-1 to TRBJ1-4, with D perhaps TRBD1 (5 bases). Germline assignment: CDR1 MGHDK and CDR2 SYGVNS. The CDR3 is made up of 14 amino acids. Trimming removed 2 bases from V and 7 bases from J, with 11 bases in between. The CDR3 spells CASSEGRVVEKLFF. As DNA, the CDR3 is TGTGCCAGCAGTGAAGGCAGGGTGGTTGAAAAACTGTTTTTT.

The chain carries TRBV7-2 and TRBJ1-1; D call uncertain. Germline V CDR1 and CDR2: SGHTA, FQGNSA. V lost 6 bases and J lost 5, with 16 bases in between. The CDR3 is 14 amino acids. CDR3: CASSPAGGRTEAFF. The CDR3 DNA follows: TGTGCCAGCAGTCCCGCCGGAGGGCGAACTGAAGCTTTCTTT.

This chain uses TRBV30 with TRBJ1-2, with TRBD1 identical over 7 bases. The CDR3 contains 16 residues. The V gene's germline CDR1 is GTSNPN and CDR2 SVGIG (reference sequence). Trimming took 3 bases from V and 4 from J; bases not matched to a gene: 14. For the CDR3, the DNA is TGTGCCTGGAGGCGGGGCAGGGGGTCTAGGAGCTATGGCTACACCTTC. Protein sequence: CAWRRGRGSRSYGYTF.

The V and J genes are TRBV7-8 and TRBJ2-7; the D gene is possibly TRBD2 (5 bases). V lost 4 bases and J 0 bases, leaving 13 bases between the germline ends. This CDR3 comprises 15 residues. Germline CDR1 is SGHVS and CDR2 is FQNEAQ. The CDR3, as DNA: TGTGCCAGCAGCTCCCCCCGGGGAATCTCCTACGAGCAGTACTTC. Amino acids: CASSSPRGISYEQYF.

The chain is built from TRBV28 and TRBJ2-3; the match to TRBD2 covers 9 bases. The CDR3 has 14 residues. V was clipped by 7 bases and J by 7 bases; unmatched bases: 9. From germline, CDR1 is MDHEN and CDR2 SYDVKM. CDR3 residues: CASKALAGWYTQYF. As DNA, the CDR3 is TGTGCCAGCAAGGCGCTAGCGGGATGGTATACGCAGTATTTT.

This clone was seen only once. The J gene is TRBJ1-1, the V gene TRBV27; TRBD1 aligns across 10 bases. V lost 5 bases and J lost 5; bases outside the gene matches: 5. This CDR3 is 14 amino acids long. Per germline, CDR1 MNHEY and CDR2 SMNVEV (reference sequence). The DNA of the CDR3 is TGTGCCAGCAGTGTAGGGACAGGGGTAACTGAAGCTTTCTTT. This encodes CASSVGTGVTEAFF.

CDR3 amino acids: CARHRGGRGEQFF. As DNA, the CDR3 is TGTGCCAGACACCGAGGGGGAAGGGGTGAGCAGTTCTTC. The chain links TRBV2 to TRBJ2-1; tentative D call: TRBD1 (6 bases). Trimming took 9 bases from V and 9 from J, leaving 18 bases between them. The CDR3 is 13 amino acids. Germline V gene sequence: CDR1 SNHLY, CDR2 FYNNEI.

V is TRBV7-8 and J is TRBJ2-2; the match to TRBD2 covers 7 bases. CDR3 length equals 13 residues. Germline CDR1 and CDR2: SGHVS and FQNEAQ. The V gene end was trimmed by 8 bases and the J gene end by 2 bases; junction bases not matched to a gene: 2. This chain's CDR3 is CASPGLNTGELFF. The CDR3 region has the DNA TGTGCCAGCCCGGGACTAAACACCGGGGAGCTGTTTTTT.

The V gene is TRBV25-1, the J gene TRBJ2-3, with 7 bases aligning to TRBD1. The J segment lost 2 bases and the V segment lost 11 bases, leaving 7 bases of the junction unmatched. Germline loops: CDR1 MGHDK, CDR2 SYGVNS. CDR3 length equals 13 residues. CDR3 residues: CAGRDRATDTQYF. The DNA of the CDR3 is TGTGCCGGCCGGGACAGAGCCACAGATACGCAGTATTTT.

This rearrangement joins TRBV13 to TRBJ2-7; possible D gene TRBD1, 5 bases. This CDR3 spans 13 amino acids. Germline V gene data show CDR1 as PRHDT and CDR2 as FYEKMQ (reference sequence). The V gene lost 2 bases and the J gene lost 5 bases, with 10 bases spanning the gap. DNA for the CDR3: TGTGCCAGCAGCTTATTGGGGCACCACGAGCAGTACTTC. Translating gives CASSLLGHHEQYF. Using reference TRBV13 and TRBJ2-7 for the parts outside the CDR3, the full variable domain is AAGVIQSPRHLIKEKRETATLKCYPIPRHDTVYWYQQGPGQDPQFLISFYEKMQSDKGSIPDRFSAQQFSDYHSELNMSSLELGDSALYFCASSLLGHHEQYFGPGTRLTVT.

The rearrangement uses TRBV5-8 and TRBJ2-7, with D unresolved. Per germline, CDR1 SGHTS and CDR2 YDEGEE. CDR3 length equals 15 residues. With 2 bases removed from V and 5 bases from J, the gap between germline ends came to 17 bases. The DNA for the CDR3 is TGTGCCAGCAGCTTAGTTGGCCTAGTTGTAAACGAGCAGTACTTC. Its translation is CASSLVGLVVNEQYF.

The gene calls are TRBV27 and TRBJ2-2; 10 bases match TRBD1. The CDR3 totals 16 residues. The V segment lost 3 bases and the J segment 6 bases; nucleotides outside the gene matches: 7. Germline V gene lookup returns CDR1 MNHEY and CDR2 SMNVEV (reference sequence). The CDR3 loop reads CASSFFGTGESGELFF. CDR3 DNA: TGTGCCAGCAGTTTTTTTGGGACAGGGGAATCCGGGGAGCTGTTTTTT.

The chain carries TRBV13 and TRBJ2-1; 7 bases align to TRBD1. The CDR3 loop spans 15 amino acids. CDR1 is PRHDT and CDR2 is FYEKMQ in the germline V gene (reference sequence). Trimming took 5 bases from V and 4 from J; bases not matched to a gene: 8. As DNA, the CDR3 is TGTGCCAGCAGCCCGACGACAGGGACGTACAATGAGCAGTTCTTC. Translated: CASSPTTGTYNEQFF.

The genes are TRBV14 and TRBJ2-7; D ambiguous. With 4 bases removed from V and 0 bases from J, the gap between germline ends came to 7 bases. The length of the CDR3 is 13 residues. Looked up from germline, CDR1 is SGHDN and CDR2 is FVKESK. The CDR3 nucleotides read TGTGCCAGCAGCCCGTACAGCTCCTACGAGCAGTACTTC. Translation gives CASSPYSSYEQYF.

This rearrangement joins TRBV19 to TRBJ2-2, with TRBD2 matching over 9 bases. The CDR3 runs to 15 residues. In germline, CDR1 is LNHDA, CDR2 SQIVND (reference sequence). After removal of 4 bases from V and 5 bases from J, the junction contained 5 bases not matched to a gene. The CDR3 reads CASSRAGGYTGELFF. In nucleotides, the CDR3 is TGTGCCAGTAGTAGAGCGGGAGGATATACCGGGGAGCTGTTTTTT.

The V gene is TRBV7-6, the J gene TRBJ2-1; 12 bases map to TRBD2. Germline loops: CDR1 SGHVS, CDR2 FNYEAQ. Trimming at V came to 2 bases and at J to 0 bases, leaving 8 bases not matched to a gene. The CDR3 loop spans 19 amino acids. The CDR3 region is CASSLRASGGGSSYNEQFF. DNA for the CDR3: TGTGCCAGCAGCTTAAGGGCTAGCGGGGGGGGAAGCTCCTACAATGAGCAGTTCTTC.

V and J are TRBV13 and TRBJ2-6, with D perhaps matching TRBD1 (6 bases). This CDR3 has 18 residues. V was pared by 5 bases and J by 0 bases, with 17 bases between. Germline lookup yields CDR1 PRHDT and CDR2 FYEKMQ (reference sequence). The CDR3: CASSPQGTSSSGANVLTF. For the CDR3, the DNA is TGTGCCAGCAGCCCCCAGGGGACGTCCAGCTCTGGGGCCAACGTCCTGACTTTC. Full variable domain (rest looked up from reference TRBV13 and TRBJ2-6): AAGVIQSPRHLIKEKRETATLKCYPIPRHDTVYWYQQGPGQDPQFLISFYEKMQSDKGSIPDRFSAQQFSDYHSELNMSSLELGDSALYFCASSPQGTSSSGANVLTFGAGSRLTVL.

CDR3 sequence reads: CASRGGSSNQPQHF. The CDR3 nucleotides are TGTGCCAGCAGGGGTGGGAGTAGCAATCAGCCCCAGCATTTT. The rearrangement joins TRBV6-1 to TRBJ1-5; D call uncertain. V gave up 6 bases and J gave up 0 bases, with 9 bases separating them. From germline, CDR1 is MNHNS and CDR2 SASEGT. This CDR3 has 14 residues.

The chain employs TRBV2 and TRBJ2-7, with D unclear. V lost 4 bases and J lost 6, with 13 bases in between. The CDR3 has 13 residues. The germline V gene has CDR1 SNHLY and CDR2 FYNNEI. CDR3: CASSGPGLSEQYF. The CDR3 coding sequence is TGTGCCAGCAGTGGGCCAGGATTATCCGAGCAGTACTTC.

This sequence joins TRBV9 and TRBJ1-3, with D possibly being TRBD1 (5 bases). Per the germline V gene, CDR1 is SGDLS and CDR2 is YYNGEE. V was trimmed by 2 bases and J by 14 bases, leaving 14 bases between them. The CDR3 totals 12 residues. CDR3: CASSVLTGHLYF. CDR3 bases: TGTGCCAGCAGCGTTTTAACCGGACATCTATATTTT.

The CDR3 coding sequence is TGTGCCAGCAGCCGTGACAAATCCAATCAGCCCCAGCATTTT. Translating gives CASSRDKSNQPQHF. The chain recombines TRBV6-5 with TRBJ1-5; D not resolved. CDR1 and CDR2 (germline): MNHEY, SVGAGI. This CDR3 region has 14 residues. The V and J ends lost 6 bases and 3 bases respectively, with 12 bases between them.

Written as DNA, the CDR3 is TGTGCCAGCAGCCTACAGGGGGCGGATCAGCCCCAGCATTTT. Translated, it gives CASSLQGADQPQHF. V gene TRBV5-4 combines with J gene TRBJ1-5; 9 nucleotides line up with TRBD1. V was clipped by 4 bases and J by 5 bases; unmatched bases: 4. The CDR3 loop spans 14 amino acids. The germline V gene has CDR1 SGHNT and CDR2 YYREEE (reference sequence).

The rearrangement links TRBV13 to TRBJ2-1, with D possibly matching TRBD2 (6 bases). Germline V gene data show CDR1 as PRHDT and CDR2 as FYEKMQ (reference sequence). The CDR3 consists of 15 residues. V lost 1 base to trimming and J lost 5 bases, with 12 bases between them. The CDR3 DNA is TGTGCCAGCAGCTTAGTGGAGGGGATAAACAATGAGCAGTTCTTC. Residues: CASSLVEGINNEQFF. Together with reference TRBV13 and TRBJ2-1, the CDR3 gives the full variable domain: AAGVIQSPRHLIKEKRETATLKCYPIPRHDTVYWYQQGPGQDPQFLISFYEKMQSDKGSIPDRFSAQQFSDYHSELNMSSLELGDSALYFCASSLVEGINNEQFFGPGTRLTVL.

This clone was detected a few times. The chain combines TRBV9 with TRBJ1-2; 8 positions agree with TRBD1. Germline-derived CDR1 and CDR2 are SGDLS and YYNGEE. Germline trimming cut 3 bases from V and 8 bases from J; bases unmatched to any gene: 6. The CDR3 extends over 13 amino acids. This chain's CDR3 is CASSADREGGYTF. CDR3 bases: TGTGCCAGCAGCGCGGACAGGGAGGGCGGCTACACCTTC.

V gene TRBV9 combines with J gene TRBJ2-5; 7 positions agree with TRBD1. V shed 3 bases and J 4 bases; nucleotides not matched to a gene: 6. Germline CDR1 and CDR2: SGDLS and YYNGEE. This CDR3 comprises 14 residues. The CDR3 loop reads CASSATGVGETQYF. CDR3 coding DNA: TGTGCCAGCAGCGCAACAGGGGTAGGAGAGACCCAGTACTTC.

The chain is built from TRBV30 and TRBJ1-5, with 7 nucleotides matching TRBD1. The CDR3 covers 14 residues. CDR1 is GTSNPN and CDR2 is SVGIG in the germline V gene (reference sequence). The V and J ends lost 3 bases and 5 bases, in that order; junction bases with no gene match: 7. CDR3 DNA sequence: TGTGCCTGGAGCCGGACAGGTTTGGATCAGCCCCAGCATTTT. Amino acids: CAWSRTGLDQPQHF.

Points on this clone: Relative to the germline gene, one junction end is altered; a read error may explain this. The J gene is TRBJ2-7, the V gene TRBV6-6; the D gene is possibly TRBD2 (6 bases). Germline V gene lookup returns CDR1 MNHNY and CDR2 SVGAGI (reference sequence). CDR3 length equals 12 residues. CDR3 in DNA: TGTGCCAGCAGCCCCATGGGAGGATCCCCTCACTTC. Its protein product is CASSPMGGSPHF.